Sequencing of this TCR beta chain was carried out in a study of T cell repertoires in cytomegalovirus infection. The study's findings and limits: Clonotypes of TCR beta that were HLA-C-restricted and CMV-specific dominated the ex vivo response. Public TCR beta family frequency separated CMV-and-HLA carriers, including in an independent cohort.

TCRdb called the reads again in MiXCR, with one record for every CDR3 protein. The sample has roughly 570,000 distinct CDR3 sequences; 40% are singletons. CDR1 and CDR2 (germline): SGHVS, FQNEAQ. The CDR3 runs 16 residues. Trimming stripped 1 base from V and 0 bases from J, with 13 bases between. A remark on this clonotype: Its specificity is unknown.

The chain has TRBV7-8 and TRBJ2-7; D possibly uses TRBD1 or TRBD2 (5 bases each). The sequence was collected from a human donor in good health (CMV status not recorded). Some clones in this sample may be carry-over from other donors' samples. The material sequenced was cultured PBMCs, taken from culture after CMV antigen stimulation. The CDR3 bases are TGTGCCAGCAGCTTAGAGTCGGCAGGGAGCTCCTACGAGCAGTACTTC. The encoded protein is CASSLESAGSSYEQYF.